Shown below are 8 T cell receptor beta chains from a single sample sequenced in a study of blood T cell repertoires in COVID-19. Profiling relied on immunoSEQ multiplex PCR, and the TCRdb table lists in-frame clones only, not all of them. The table shows nearly 35,000 clones, with almost 80% occurring only once. The specimen was peripheral blood. The receptors stem from an older woman with acute or convalescent COVID-19.

The sample holds one count of this clone. The chain carries TRBV6-5 and TRBJ1-2; TRBD1 aligns across 7 bases. The CDR3 covers 14 residues. The V segment lost 8 bases and the J segment 2 bases; nucleotides outside the gene matches: 8. Germline assignment: CDR1 MNHEY and CDR2 SVGAGI. This CDR3 is CASQERTGNYGYTF. In DNA form, the CDR3 reads TGTGCCAGCCAGGAACGGACAGGAAACTATGGCTACACCTTC.

This clone was found a few times. The chain employs TRBV5-1 and TRBJ1-2; 7 bases are a match to TRBD1. Germline CDR1 SGHRS, CDR2 YFSETQ. With 4 bases clipped from V and 4 bases from J, the junction kept 7 bases outside the gene matches. The length of the CDR3 is 14 residues. The CDR3 loop is CASSEGTALYGYTF. In nucleotides, the CDR3 is TGCGCCAGCAGCGAAGGGACAGCCCTCTATGGCTACACCTTC.

The J gene is TRBJ1-1, the V gene TRBV2; tentatively, D is TRBD1 (6 bases). CDR1 and CDR2 from the germline V gene are SNHLY and FYNNEI. The V end lost 6 bases, the J end lost 5 bases, and 13 bases lay between the germline ends. This CDR3 is built from 13 residues. CDR3 sequence (DNA): TGTGCCAGCAGCTCAGGGGCGCAGACTGAAGCTTTCTTT. It translates to CASSSGAQTEAFF.

The DNA of the CDR3 is TGTGCCAGCAGCTCACTTGGGTACGGGAATGAAAAACTGTTTTTT. Residues: CASSSLGYGNEKLFF. The chain carries TRBV5-5 and TRBJ1-4; D ambiguous. CDR1 SGHKS and CDR2 YYEKEE come from the germline V gene (reference sequence). Deletions cut 3 bases from V and 5 bases from J, with 14 bases between. The CDR3 length is 15 residues.

The J gene is TRBJ1-6, the V gene TRBV3-1 (or the pseudogene TRBV3-2), with a tentative D call TRBD1 (5 bases). V lost 7 bases to trimming and J lost 7 bases, with 14 bases between them. The CDR3 length is 14 residues. Germline CDR1 LGHDT, CDR2 YNNKEL (reference sequence). CDR3 sequence: CASKGSNDNSPLHF. CDR3 nucleotide sequence: TGTGCCAGCAAGGGGTCCAACGACAATTCACCCCTCCACTTT.

The chain recombines TRBV4-2 with TRBJ1-1, with D perhaps matching TRBD1 (6 bases). Germline assignment: CDR1 LGHNA and CDR2 YNFKEQ. The CDR3 totals 14 residues. The V and J ends lost 4 bases and 7 bases respectively, with 16 bases between them. The CDR3 bases are TGTGCCAGCAGCCCGAATAGGGGGAGCCTTGAAGCTTTCTTT. This codes for CASSPNRGSLEAFF.

V usage is TRBV23-1 and J usage is TRBJ2-1; possible D gene TRBD1, 6 bases. TRBV23-1 is recorded as an ORF, its role being uncertain. Trimming left V 2 bases short and J 3 bases short, with 8 bases between. There are 14 residues in the CDR3. The CDR3 reads CASSQGTIYNEQFF. Written as DNA, the CDR3 is TGCGCCAGCAGTCAAGGGACAATCTACAATGAGCAGTTCTTC.

The rearrangement uses TRBV19 and TRBJ2-3; 7 bases match TRBD1. Germline CDR1 is LNHDA and CDR2 is SQIVND (reference sequence). The V and J ends lost 8 bases and 1 base, in that order; junction bases with no gene match: 6. This CDR3 is 14 amino acids long. CDR3 bases: TGTGCCAGTCATGACAGGGTCCGCACAGATACGCAGTATTTT. Protein: CASHDRVRTDTQYF.